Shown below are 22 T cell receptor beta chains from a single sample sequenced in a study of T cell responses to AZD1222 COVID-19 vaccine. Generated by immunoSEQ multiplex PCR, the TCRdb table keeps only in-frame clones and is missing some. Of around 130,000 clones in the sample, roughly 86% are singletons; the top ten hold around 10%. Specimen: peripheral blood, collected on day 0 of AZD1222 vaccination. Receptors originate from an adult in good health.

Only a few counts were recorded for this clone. DNA for the CDR3: TGTGCCAGTAGTGACGGACAGGGGAAACGCTACGAGCAGTACTTC. This encodes CASSDGQGKRYEQYF. V and J are TRBV19 and TRBJ2-7; 9 bases fit TRBD1. Germline V CDR1 and CDR2: LNHDA, SQIVND (reference sequence). V was clipped by 5 bases and J by 3 bases; unmatched bases: 8. CDR3 length equals 15 residues.

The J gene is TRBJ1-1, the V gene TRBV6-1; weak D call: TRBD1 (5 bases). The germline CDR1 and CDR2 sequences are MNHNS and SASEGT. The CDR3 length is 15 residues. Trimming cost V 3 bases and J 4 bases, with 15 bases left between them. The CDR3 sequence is CASSDQGREGTEAFF. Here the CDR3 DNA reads TGTGCCAGCAGTGATCAGGGACGGGAGGGCACTGAAGCTTTCTTT.

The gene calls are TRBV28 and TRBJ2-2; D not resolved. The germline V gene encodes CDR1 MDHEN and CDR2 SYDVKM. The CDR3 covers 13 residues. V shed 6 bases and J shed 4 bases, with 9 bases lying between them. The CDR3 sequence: CASSRRGTGELFF. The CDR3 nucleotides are TGTGCCAGCAGCCGGAGAGGCACCGGGGAGCTGTTTTTT.

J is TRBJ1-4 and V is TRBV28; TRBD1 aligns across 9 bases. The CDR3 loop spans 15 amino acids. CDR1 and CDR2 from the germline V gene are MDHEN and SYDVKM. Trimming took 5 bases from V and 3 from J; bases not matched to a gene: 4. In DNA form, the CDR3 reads TGTGCCAGCAGTCCGGGGGACAGGGCTAATGAAAAACTGTTTTTT. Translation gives CASSPGDRANEKLFF.

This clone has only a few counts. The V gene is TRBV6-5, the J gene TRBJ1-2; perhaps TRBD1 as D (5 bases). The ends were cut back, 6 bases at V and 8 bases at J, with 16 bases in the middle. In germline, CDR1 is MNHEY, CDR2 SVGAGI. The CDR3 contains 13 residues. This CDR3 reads CASRSGVFDGYTF. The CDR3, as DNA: TGTGCCAGCAGATCGGGGGTGTTCGACGGCTACACCTTC.

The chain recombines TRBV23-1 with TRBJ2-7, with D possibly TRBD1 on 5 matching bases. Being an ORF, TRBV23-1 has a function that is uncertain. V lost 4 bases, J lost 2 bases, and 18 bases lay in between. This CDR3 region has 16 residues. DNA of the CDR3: TGCGCCAGCAGTCCTAGACAGACGATGACTCCCTACGAGCAGTACTTC. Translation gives CASSPRQTMTPYEQYF.

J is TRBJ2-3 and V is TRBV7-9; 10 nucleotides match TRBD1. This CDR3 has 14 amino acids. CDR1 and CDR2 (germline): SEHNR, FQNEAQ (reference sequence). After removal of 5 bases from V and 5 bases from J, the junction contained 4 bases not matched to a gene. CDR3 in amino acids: CASSRQGAIDTQYF. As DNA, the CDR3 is TGTGCCAGCAGCCGACAGGGGGCAATAGATACGCAGTATTTT.

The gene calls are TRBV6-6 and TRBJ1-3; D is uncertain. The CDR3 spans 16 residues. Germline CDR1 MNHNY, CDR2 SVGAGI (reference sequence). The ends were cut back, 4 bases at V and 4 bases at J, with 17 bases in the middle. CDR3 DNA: TGTGCCAGCAGTTCTTGGACTGAGGGAAACGGAAACACCATATATTTT. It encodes CASSSWTEGNGNTIYF.

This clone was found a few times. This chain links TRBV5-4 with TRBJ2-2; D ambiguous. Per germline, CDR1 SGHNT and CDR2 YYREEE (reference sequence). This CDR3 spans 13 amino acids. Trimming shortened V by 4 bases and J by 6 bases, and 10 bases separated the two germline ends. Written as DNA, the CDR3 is TGTGCCAGCAGCCCTAGGGTTCCCGGGGAGCTGTTTTTT. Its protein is CASSPRVPGELFF.

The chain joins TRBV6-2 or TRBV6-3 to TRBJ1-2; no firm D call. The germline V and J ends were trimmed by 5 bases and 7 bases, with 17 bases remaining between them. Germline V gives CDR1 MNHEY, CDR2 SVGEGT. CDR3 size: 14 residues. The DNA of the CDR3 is TGTGCCAGCAGTACCCGAAGGTTACCGGGTGGCTACACCTTC. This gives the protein CASSTRRLPGGYTF.

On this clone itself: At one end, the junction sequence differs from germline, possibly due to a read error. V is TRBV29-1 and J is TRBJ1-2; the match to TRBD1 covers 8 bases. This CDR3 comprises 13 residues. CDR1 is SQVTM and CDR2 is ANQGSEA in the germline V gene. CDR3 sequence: CSVEDRGEYGYTF. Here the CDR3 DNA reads TGCAGCGTGGAAGACAGGGGAGAGTATGGCTACACCTTC.

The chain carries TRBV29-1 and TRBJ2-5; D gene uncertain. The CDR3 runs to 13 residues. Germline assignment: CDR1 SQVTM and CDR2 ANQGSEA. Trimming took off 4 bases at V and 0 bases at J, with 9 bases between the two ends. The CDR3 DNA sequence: TGCAGCGTTGTTCCCGGACACCAAGAGACCCAGTACTTC. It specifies CSVVPGHQETQYF.

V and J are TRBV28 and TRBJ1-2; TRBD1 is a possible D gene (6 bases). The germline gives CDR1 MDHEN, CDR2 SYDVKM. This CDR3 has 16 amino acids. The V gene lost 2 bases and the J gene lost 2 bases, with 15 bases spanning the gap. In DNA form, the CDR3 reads TGTGCCAGCAGTTTACTGTCAGGGGCCCTAAACTATGGCTACACCTTC. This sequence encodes CASSLLSGALNYGYTF.

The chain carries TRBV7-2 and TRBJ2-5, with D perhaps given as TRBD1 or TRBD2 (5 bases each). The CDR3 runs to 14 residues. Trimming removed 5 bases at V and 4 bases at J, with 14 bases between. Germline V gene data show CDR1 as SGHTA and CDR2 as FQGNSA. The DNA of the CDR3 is TGTGCCAGCAGCGTTCAGGGTGGAGGAGAGACCCAGTACTTC. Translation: CASSVQGGGETQYF.

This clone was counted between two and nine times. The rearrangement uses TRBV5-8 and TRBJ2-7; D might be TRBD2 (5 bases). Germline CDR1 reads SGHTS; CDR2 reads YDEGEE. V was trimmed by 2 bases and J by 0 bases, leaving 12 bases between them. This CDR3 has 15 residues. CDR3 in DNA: TGTGCCAGCAGCTTTTCGGAGGACCTCTCCTACGAGCAGTACTTC. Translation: CASSFSEDLSYEQYF.

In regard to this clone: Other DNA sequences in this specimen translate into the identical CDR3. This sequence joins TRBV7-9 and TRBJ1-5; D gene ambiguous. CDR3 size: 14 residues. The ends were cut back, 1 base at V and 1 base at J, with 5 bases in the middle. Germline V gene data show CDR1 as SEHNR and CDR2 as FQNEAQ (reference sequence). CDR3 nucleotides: TGTGCCAGCAGCTTAGGGCAGAGCAATCAGCCCCAGCATTTT. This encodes CASSLGQSNQPQHF.

CDR3 in DNA: TGTGCCAGCGCTGACGGTTACTACACTAGCACAGATACGCAGTATTTT. This translates into CASADGYYTSTDTQYF. The chain recombines TRBV2 with TRBJ2-3; D not certain. The ends were cut back, 8 bases at V and 0 bases at J, with 18 bases in the middle. The CDR3 runs to 16 residues. The germline gives CDR1 SNHLY, CDR2 FYNNEI.

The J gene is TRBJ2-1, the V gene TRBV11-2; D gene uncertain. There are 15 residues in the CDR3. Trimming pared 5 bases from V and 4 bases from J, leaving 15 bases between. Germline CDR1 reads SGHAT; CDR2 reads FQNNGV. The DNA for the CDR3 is TGTGCCAGCAGCACCGTCCGCAGGTTATACAATGAGCAGTTCTTC. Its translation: CASSTVRRLYNEQFF.

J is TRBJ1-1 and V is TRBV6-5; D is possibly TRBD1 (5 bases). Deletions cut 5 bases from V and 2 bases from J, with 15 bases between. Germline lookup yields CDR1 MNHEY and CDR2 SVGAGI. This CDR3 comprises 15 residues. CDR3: CASSQQRTQNTEAFF. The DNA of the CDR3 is TGTGCCAGCAGTCAACAAAGGACACAAAACACTGAAGCTTTCTTT.

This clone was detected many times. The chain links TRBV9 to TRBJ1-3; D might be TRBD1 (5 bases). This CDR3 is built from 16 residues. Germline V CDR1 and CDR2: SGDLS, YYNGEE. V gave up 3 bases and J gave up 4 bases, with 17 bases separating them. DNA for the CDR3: TGTGCCAGCAGCGCAGCAGGGACGGTATCCGGAAACACCATATATTTT. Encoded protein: CASSAAGTVSGNTIYF.

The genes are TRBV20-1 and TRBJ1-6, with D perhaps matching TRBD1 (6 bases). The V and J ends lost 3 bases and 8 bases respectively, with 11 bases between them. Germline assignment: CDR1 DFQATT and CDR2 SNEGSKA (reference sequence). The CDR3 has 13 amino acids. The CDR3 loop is CSASVPGDSPLHF. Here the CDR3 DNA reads TGCAGTGCTAGTGTCCCAGGGGATTCACCCCTCCACTTT.

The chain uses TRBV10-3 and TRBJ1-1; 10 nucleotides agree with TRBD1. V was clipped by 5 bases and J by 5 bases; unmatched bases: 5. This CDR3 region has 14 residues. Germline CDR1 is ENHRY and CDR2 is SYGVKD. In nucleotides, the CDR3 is TGTGCCATCAGTCGGACAGGGGGGGGAACTGAAGCTTTCTTT. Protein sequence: CAISRTGGGTEAFF.